The rows below give T cell receptor beta chains drawn from one sample of a study of shared clonotypes between healthy human individuals. Assay: immunoSEQ multiplex PCR; the TCRdb copy retains only in-frame clones and omits some. The table shows fewer than 1.6 million clones, with approximately 98.5% occurring only once. Sequences were obtained from naive CD4+ T cells sorted from blood. The receptors come from a man aged 25-45 years in good health. The CDR3 runs from the conserved cysteine through the conserved F or W. D genes are given only for firm matches. Clone size, where shown, is once, few, many, or a class for clones that have expanded.

>15|TRBJ2-3|TRBV9|.|.
TGTGCCAGCAGCGTAGCAGGGGTATTTACAGATACGCAGTATTTT
CASSVAGVFTDTQYF
>17|TRBJ2-4|TRBV5-1|.|.
TGCGCCAGCAGCCCCCCGGTGGGGGTAGGGCCCAAAAACATTCAGTACTTC
CASSPPVGVGPKNIQYF
>14|TRBJ1-5|TRBV27|TRBD1|.
TGTGCCAGCAGAGGGACAGGGGGTGGACAGCCCCAGCATTTT
CASRGTGGGQPQHF
>15|TRBJ2-1|TRBV9|.|.
TGTGCCAGCAGCGCCGATTCTAGCTTCAACAATGAGCAGTTCTTC
CASSADSSFNNEQFF
>13|TRBJ2-1|TRBV11-3|.|.
TGTGCCAGCAGCTTCGGGGAATTGAATGAGCAGTTCTTC
CASSFGELNEQFF
>16|TRBJ2-2|TRBV29-1|.|once
TGCAGCGTCCACCAATCTAGGGCGCGGGACACCGGGGAGCTGTTTTTT
CSVHQSRARDTGELFF
>14|TRBJ2-1|TRBV30|TRBD2|.
TGTGCCTGGACCGGCGGGGGAGGTGGATATGAGCAGTTCTTC
CAWTGGGGGYEQFF
>15|TRBJ2-7|TRBV27|TRBD2|.
TGTGCCAGCAGTTTATTTCTAGCGGGGGTCTACGAGCAGTACTTC
CASSLFLAGVYEQYF
>15|TRBJ2-1|TRBV9|.|.
TGTGCCAGCAGATCCCCCGGGAGCACCTACAATGAGCAGTTCTTC
CASRSPGSTYNEQFF
>18|TRBJ2-5|TRBV7-3|TRBD2|.
TGTGCCAGCAGCTTAAGGGAGGGGACGGGAGGGCCGGGAGAGACCCAGTACTTC
CASSLREGTGGPGETQYF
>16|TRBJ2-3|TRBV5-4|TRBD2|.
TGTGCCAGCAGCTCCCCGCTAGCGGAGAGCACAGATACGCAGTATTTT
CASSSPLAESTDTQYF
>16|TRBJ1-1|TRBV28|.|.
TGTGCCAGCAGTTTAGCCGCAACGACAGAGGACACTGAAGCTTTCTTT
CASSLAATTEDTEAFF
>13|TRBJ1-2|TRBV30|.|.
TGTGCCTCCCCTCAACCGGGGGCATTTGGCTACACCTTC
CASPQPGAFGYTF
>12|TRBJ2-3|TRBV6-1|.|once
TGTGCCAGCAGACCCCCCGGGGATACGCAGTATTTT
CASRPPGDTQYF
>17|TRBJ2-4|TRBV2|.|once
TGTGCCAGCACGCGGAACGCGCAGGGCATATTGGGAAACATTCAGTACTTC
CASTRNAQGILGNIQYF
>12|TRBJ1-2|TRBV9|.|.
TGTGCCAGCAGCTCCCCCGGGTATGGCTACACCTTC
CASSSPGYGYTF
>15|TRBJ1-1|TRBV12-5|.|.
TGTGCTAGTGGTTTGGGTAGGGTCGTAGCCACTGAAGCTTTCTTT
CASGLGRVVATEAFF
>13|TRBJ2-3|TRBV5-8|.|.
TGTGCCAGCAGGTGGGGGGGACAGAATACGCAGTATTTT
CASRWGGQNTQYF
>13|TRBJ2-3|TRBV5-4|.|.
TGTGCCAGCAGCTTGGAGGGAACTGATACGCAGTATTTT
CASSLEGTDTQYF
>17|TRBJ2-1|TRBV28|TRBD1|.
TGTGCCAGCAGTTCCCGCGCAGGGGGCTACTGGGCCAATGAGCAGTTCTTC
CASSSRAGGYWANEQFF
>16|TRBJ2-7|TRBV9|.|once
TGTGCCAGCAGCGCCCGCGGACAGCCGATACCCTACGAGCAGTACTTC
CASSARGQPIPYEQYF
>15|TRBJ1-1|TRBV27|.|.
TGTGCCAGCAGTCTCTACGGGGGGCGCAGGACTGAAGCTTTCTTT
CASSLYGGRRTEAFF
>15|TRBJ2-1|TRBV7-8|.|.
TGTGCCAGCAGCTTAGTTGGAGGGGGCCACAATGAGCAGTTCTTC
CASSLVGGGHNEQFF
>16|TRBJ1-3|TRBV6-5|TRBD1|.
TGTGCCAGCAGTTTGCAGGGGGCGCGTACTGGAAACACCATATATTTT
CASSLQGARTGNTIYF
>13|TRBJ2-2|TRBV27|.|.
TGTGCCAGCAGTCGAGCAGGAGCCGGGGAGCTGTTTTTT
CASSRAGAGELFF
>14|TRBJ2-7|TRBV5-1|.|.
TGCGCCAGCAGCACCCCATCAGGGGGGAACGAGCAGTACTTC
CASSTPSGGNEQYF
>16|TRBJ1-1|TRBV9|TRBD1|.
TGTGCCAGCAGCGTAGGATCCAGGACAGGGGGCACTGAAGCTTTCTTT
CASSVGSRTGGTEAFF
>15|TRBJ2-3|TRBV28|TRBD1|.
TGTGCCAGCGGACCACGGACAGGGGACACAGATACGCAGTATTTT
CASGPRTGDTDTQYF
>15|TRBJ2-5|TRBV5-4|TRBD1|.
TGTGCCAGCAGCCCCAACTACAGGGGCGGGGAGACCCAGTACTTC
CASSPNYRGGETQYF
>14|TRBJ2-7|TRBV19|TRBD1|.
TGTGCCAGTAGCCGGACAGGGGGAATCTACGAGCAGTACTTC
CASSRTGGIYEQYF
>13|TRBJ2-5|TRBV6-6|TRBD2|.
TGTGCCAGCGGTTACGGGAGGGAGGAGACCCAGTACTTC
CASGYGREETQYF
>13|TRBJ2-7|TRBV11-2|.|.
TGTGCCAGCAGCTTAATAGAGTCCTACGAGCAGTACTTC
CASSLIESYEQYF
>16|TRBJ2-5|TRBV5-6|TRBD2|.
TGTGCCAGCAGCCGGCCCCCGGGACTAGCGGGAGAGACCCAGTACTTC
CASSRPPGLAGETQYF
>14|TRBJ2-3|TRBV25-1|TRBD2|.
TGTGCCAGCAGTGACCTAGCGGGCCCGGATACGCAGTATTTT
CASSDLAGPDTQYF
>15|TRBJ1-4|TRBV19|TRBD1|.
TGTGCCAGTAGCCTGGACAGGGGCCGGAATGAAAAACTGTTTTTT
CASSLDRGRNEKLFF
>12|TRBJ1-2|TRBV9|.|.
TGTGCCAGCAGTGGGGCCTCCTATGGCTACACCTTC
CASSGASYGYTF
>14|TRBJ2-7|TRBV9|TRBD2|.
TGTGCCAGCAGCGCACTAGCGGACTCCTACGAGCAGTACTTC
CASSALADSYEQYF
>13|TRBJ1-5|TRBV6-1|.|.
TGTGCCAGCAGTGTGGCGGTGAATCAGCCCCAGCATTTT
CASSVAVNQPQHF
>14|TRBJ2-7|TRBV5-1|TRBD1|.
TGCGCCAGCAGCTCCGGGACAGGGGGCTACGAGCAGTACTTC
CASSSGTGGYEQYF
>14|TRBJ2-1|TRBV11-2|.|.
TGTGCCAGCAGCTTAAACGGCGGTTTGGATGAGCAGTTCTTC
CASSLNGGLDEQFF
>15|TRBJ2-3|TRBV19|.|.
TGTGCCAGTAGTATAGATCCCCGACAGCCAGATACGCAGTATTTT
CASSIDPRQPDTQYF
>15|TRBJ1-5|TRBV28|TRBD1|.
TGTGCCAGCAGCTTCCCCGGACAGGTCAATCAGCCCCAGCATTTT
CASSFPGQVNQPQHF
>13|TRBJ2-7|TRBV18|.|.
TGTGCCAGCTCACAGGGACGGCAAAGGGAGCAGTACTTC
CASSQGRQREQYF
>13|TRBJ2-2|TRBV19|.|.
TGTGCCAGTAACCCAGGGAACACCGGGGAGCTGTTTTTT
CASNPGNTGELFF
>13|TRBJ2-3|TRBV7-9|TRBD2|.
TGTGCCAGCAGCTTTGCGGGGGAAGATACGCAGTATTTT
CASSFAGEDTQYF